This is a list of T cell receptor beta chains from one sample in a study of liver allograft versus peripheral blood T cells. TCRdb used MiXCR to reprocess the reads, holding one entry per CDR3 protein. This table holds around 9,100 distinct CDR3 sequences, 15% found once. The receptors derive from a human patient who had a liver transplant. Some T cells could come from the graft donor. Each CDR3 is given with its conserved first and last residue. Each record gives: clone size, J gene, V gene, D gene, CDR3 protein, CDR3 DNA. D genes are given only for firm matches. Only some rows state a clone size, as once, few, many or a class for expanded clones.

medium-sized | TRBJ2-1 | TRBV29-1 | TRBD1 | CSAGTGISREQFF | TGCAGCGCCGGGACAGGGATTAGTCGTGAGCAGTTCTTC
- | TRBJ2-3 | TRBV11-2 | - | CASSAPTSLTDTQYF | TGTGCCAGCAGCGCCCCCACCTCGTTGACAGATACGCAGTATTTT
medium-sized | TRBJ2-1 | TRBV29-1 | TRBD2 | CSGWTSGELGSYNEQFF | TGCAGCGGGTGGACTAGCGGGGAGCTAGGGTCCTACAATGAGCAGTTCTTC
medium-sized | TRBJ1-5 | TRBV7-2 | TRBD1 | CASSLQGDQPQHF | TGTGCCAGCAGCTTACAGGGGGATCAGCCCCAGCATTTT
- | TRBJ2-7 | TRBV20-1 | - | CSATEGTYEQYF | TGCAGTGCTACGGAAGGCACGTACGAGCAGTACTTC
medium-sized | TRBJ2-2 | TRBV13 | - | CASSVGELFF | TGTGCCAGCAGCGTTGGGGAGCTGTTTTTT
medium-sized | TRBJ2-3 | TRBV24-1 | TRBD2 | CATSDLGTSGGQDTQYF | TGTGCCACCAGTGATTTGGGGACTAGCGGGGGGCAAGATACGCAGTATTTT
medium-sized | TRBJ2-3 | TRBV24-1 | - | CATSDFAGMGTQYF | TGTGCCACCAGTGATTTTGCGGGGATGGGGACGCAGTATTTT
- | TRBJ2-1 | TRBV5-4 | - | CASSLWRAAYSEQFF | TGTGCCAGCAGCTTGTGGAGGGCCGCCTACAGTGAGCAGTTCTTC
- | TRBJ2-7 | TRBV11-2 | TRBD1 | CASSQSGQGAERSSYEQYF | TGTGCCAGCAGTCAGTCGGGACAGGGGGCCGAACGGAGCTCCTACGAGCAGTACTTC
medium-sized | TRBJ1-5 | TRBV19 | - | CASYLGGSNQPQHF | TGTGCCAGTTACCTAGGGGGGAGCAATCAGCCCCAGCATTTT
medium-sized | TRBJ2-1 | TRBV6-5 | - | CASSYRGGEQFF | TGTGCCAGCAGTTACCGGGGCGGTGAGCAGTTCTTC
medium-sized | TRBJ1-6 | TRBV19 | TRBD1 | CASSIGEGAWINSPLHF | TGTGCCAGTAGTATAGGCGAGGGGGCATGGATCAATTCACCCCTCCACTTT
- | TRBJ1-1 | TRBV19 | - | CAIRVGQSMNTEAFF | TGTGCCATTCGGGTAGGACAGAGCATGAACACTGAAGCTTTCTTT
- | TRBJ1-1 | TRBV6-1 | - | CASLKGGANTEAFF | TGTGCCAGCCTAAAGGGGGGCGCGAACACTGAAGCTTTCTTT
- | TRBJ2-3 | TRBV3-1 | - | CASSQSRGGRSGTDTQYF | TGTGCCAGCAGCCAATCTAGAGGGGGACGTAGCGGGACAGATACGCAGTATTTT
few | TRBJ2-2 | TRBV30 | TRBD2 | CAWSYSSGGNTGELFF | TGTGCCTGGAGTTATTCTAGCGGGGGGAACACCGGGGAGCTGTTTTTT
few | TRBJ1-2 | TRBV12-3/TRBV12-4 | - | CAWVERGDGYTF | TGTGCCTGGGTTGAGAGGGGGGATGGCTACACCTTC
many | TRBJ1-4 | TRBV27 | - | CASSSGVSNEKLFF | TGTGCCAGCAGTTCAGGGGTTTCGAATGAAAAACTGTTTTTT
- | TRBJ1-2 | TRBV7-9 | - | CASSLDSYGYTF | TGTGCCAGCAGCCTAGACAGCTATGGCTACACCTTC
- | TRBJ2-5 | TRBV24-1 | TRBD2 | CATSDWEGETQYF | TGTGCCACCAGTGATTGGGAGGGGGAGACCCAGTACTTC
few | TRBJ1-2 | TRBV30 | - | CAWSVGGTNYGYTF | TGTGCCTGGAGTGTAGGAGGGACTAACTATGGCTACACCTTC
medium-sized | TRBJ2-3 | TRBV6-1 | TRBD1 | CASRDRGDTDTQYF | TGTGCCAGCAGAGACAGGGGTGACACAGATACGCAGTATTTT
medium-sized | TRBJ2-4 | TRBV6-5 | TRBD2 | CASRVGGAGVAYIQYF | TGTGCCAGCAGAGTTGGGGGAGCGGGAGTAGCGTACATTCAGTACTTC
many | TRBJ2-3 | TRBV7-9 | TRBD1 | CASSWDRGKDTQYF | TGTGCCAGCAGCTGGGACAGGGGTAAAGATACGCAGTATTTT
medium-sized | TRBJ1-2 | TRBV7-2 | - | CASSLVSGGTYGYTF | TGTGCCAGCAGCTTAGTGTCGGGAGGCACGTATGGCTACACCTTC
many | TRBJ2-7 | TRBV30 | TRBD2 | CALGTSGTYEQYF | TGTGCCTTGGGGACTAGCGGAACCTACGAGCAGTACTTC
medium-sized | TRBJ2-5 | TRBV7-2 | TRBD2 | CASSFQRGVGETQYF | TGTGCCAGCAGCTTCCAGCGGGGGGTCGGGGAGACCCAGTACTTC
- | TRBJ2-4 | TRBV20-1 | - | CSATLTNNIQYF | TGCAGTGCTACTCTAACCAACAACATTCAGTACTTC
medium-sized | TRBJ2-7 | TRBV19 | - | CASSIRPWDVSYEQYF | TGTGCCAGTAGTATACGACCCTGGGACGTGTCCTACGAGCAGTACTTC
few | TRBJ2-5 | TRBV11-3 | - | CASSPGRGVEVRETQYF | TGTGCCAGCAGCCCCGGAAGGGGGGTTGAGGTTAGAGAGACCCAGTACTTC
few | TRBJ1-5 | TRBV20-1 | - | CSARDGADPGNQPQHF | TGCAGTGCTAGAGATGGGGCGGACCCGGGGAATCAGCCCCAGCATTTT
medium-sized | TRBJ1-6 | TRBV27 | TRBD1 | CASRGQGESPLHF | TGTGCCAGCCGCGGACAGGGTGAGTCACCCCTCCACTTT